Included here is one T cell receptor beta chain sequence, with context. The CDR3 extends over 15 amino acids. Between the trimmed V and J ends, which lost 6 bases and 7 bases, there was a span of 18 bases. Germline CDR1 and CDR2: ENHRY and SYGVKD. These data originate in a study of blood T cell repertoires in COVID-19. Study as a whole: COVID-19 samples from acute and convalescent phases originated in the United States, Italy and Spain.

Sequenced by immunoSEQ multiplex PCR; TCRdb stores in-frame clones only, minus some. The data show some 110,000 clones, more than 60% seen once. The TCR comes from a man aged 45-60 years with acute or convalescent COVID-19. Sequenced sample: peripheral blood. This chain connects TRBV10-3 to TRBJ1-4, with D possibly being TRBD1 (6 bases). The CDR3 DNA follows: TGTGCCATCAGCGAACAGGGATATGTAGGTGAAAAACTGTTTTTT. Its translation: CAISEQGYVGEKLFF.